This T cell receptor beta chain was found in a study of shared T cell receptors in the human thymus. Generated by immunoSEQ multiplex PCR, the TCRdb table keeps only in-frame clones and is missing some. This sample has hundreds of thousands of clones, with over 90% found just once. The CDR3 spans 17 residues. In germline, CDR1 is SGHDN, CDR2 FVKESK. V shed 2 bases and J 4 bases; nucleotides not matched to a gene: 12. The TCR comes from a human donor. This chain joins TRBV14 and TRBJ1-2, with 8 nucleotides matching TRBD1. Sequencing used thymocytes. DNA for the CDR3: TGTGCCAGCAGCCAAAGAGGCCCAGGACAGGGTAGCTATGGCTACACCTTC. It encodes CASSQRGPGQGSYGYTF.